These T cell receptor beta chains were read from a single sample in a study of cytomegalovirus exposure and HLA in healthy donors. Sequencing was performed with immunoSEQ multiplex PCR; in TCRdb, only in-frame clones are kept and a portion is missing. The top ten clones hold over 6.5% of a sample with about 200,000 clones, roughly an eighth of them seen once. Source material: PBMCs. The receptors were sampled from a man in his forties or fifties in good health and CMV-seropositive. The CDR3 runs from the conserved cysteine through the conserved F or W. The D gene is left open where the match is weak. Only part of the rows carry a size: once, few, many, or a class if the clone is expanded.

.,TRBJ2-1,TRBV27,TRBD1,TGTGCCAGCAGAGTGACAGGGGTAAATGAGCAGTTCTTC,CASRVTGVNEQFF
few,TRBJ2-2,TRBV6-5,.,TGTGCCAGCAGCGTAGGCGACACCCCCATCGGGGAGCTGTTTTTT,CASSVGDTPIGELFF
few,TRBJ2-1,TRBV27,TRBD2,TGTGCCAGCAGCTCTAGCGGGAATGAGCAGTTCTTC,CASSSSGNEQFF
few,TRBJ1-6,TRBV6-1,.,TGTGCCAGCACCAGGTTTAATTCACCCCTCCACTTT,CASTRFNSPLHF
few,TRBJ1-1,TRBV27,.,TGTGCCAGCAGTTTATGGAAAAGCCCGGGACACAGGAACACTGAAGCTTTCTTT,CASSLWKSPGHRNTEAFF
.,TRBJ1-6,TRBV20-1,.,TGCAGTGCGACACCCGATTCACCCCTCCACTTT,CSATPDSPLHF
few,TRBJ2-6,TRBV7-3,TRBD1,TGTGCCAGCAGCTTAGACCCCCCGGGACAGGGTTCTGGGGCCAACGTCCTGACTTTC,CASSLDPPGQGSGANVLTF
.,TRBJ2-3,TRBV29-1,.,TGCAGCGTTGACATGGCAGGGGGGGATACGCAGTATTTT,CSVDMAGGDTQYF
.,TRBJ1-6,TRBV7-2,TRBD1,TGTGCCAGCAGCTTGACAGGGACTCAGTCACCCCTCCACTTT,CASSLTGTQSPLHF
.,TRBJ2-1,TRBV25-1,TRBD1,TGTGCCAGCAGCGGAGGACAGGGCAGGCACAATGAGCAGTTCTTC,CASSGGQGRHNEQFF
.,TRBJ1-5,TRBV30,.,TGTGCCTGGAGTGTACTCAATCAGCCCCAGCATTTT,CAWSVLNQPQHF
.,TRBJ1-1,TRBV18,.,TGTGCCAGCTCACTAAAAAACCAGTTGAACGCTGAAGCTTTCTTT,CASSLKNQLNAEAFF
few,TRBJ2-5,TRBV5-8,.,TGTGCCAGCAGCTTGGCTCTCAGGGATCTCCAAGAGACCCAGTACTTC,CASSLALRDLQETQYF
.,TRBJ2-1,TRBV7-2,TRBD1,TGTGCCAGCAGCCGCCCGGGACAGGGGCCCCCGGAGCAGTTCTTC,CASSRPGQGPPEQFF
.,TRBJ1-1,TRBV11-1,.,TGTGCCAGCAGCTTGAAGGGGTCGAACACTGAAGCTTTCTTT,CASSLKGSNTEAFF
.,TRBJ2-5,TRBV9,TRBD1,TGTGCCAGCAGCGTGGGACAGGGGAAAGAGACCCAGTACTTC,CASSVGQGKETQYF
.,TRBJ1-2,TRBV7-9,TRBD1,TGTGCCAGCAGCTCCGGGACAGGGGGCGCTGGTAACTATGGCTACACCTTC,CASSSGTGGAGNYGYTF
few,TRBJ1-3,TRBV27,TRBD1,TGTGCCAGCAGTAGCCGACAGGGGTTTAACTCTGGAAACACCATATATTTT,CASSSRQGFNSGNTIYF
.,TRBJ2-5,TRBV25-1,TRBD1,TGTGCCAGCAGTTTTACAGGGGGCTCAGAGACCCAGTACTTC,CASSFTGGSETQYF
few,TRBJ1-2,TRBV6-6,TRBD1,TGTGCCAGCAGCCTCACTCCGGGACAGGCGGGAGGCTACACCTTC,CASSLTPGQAGGYTF
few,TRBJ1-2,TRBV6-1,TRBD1,TGTGCCAGCAGTGAAGCGGACAGGGGTTCTGGCTACACCTTC,CASSEADRGSGYTF
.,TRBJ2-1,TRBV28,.,TGTGCCAGCAGTGCAAGCGGGCCGAGCTCCTACAATGAGCAGTTCTTC,CASSASGPSSYNEQFF
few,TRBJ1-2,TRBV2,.,TGTGCCAGCGACTGGAACAGGGCGGATGGCTACACCTTC,CASDWNRADGYTF
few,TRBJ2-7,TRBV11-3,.,TGTGCCAGCAGCAAGGACTCTTACGAGCAGTACTTC,CASSKDSYEQYF
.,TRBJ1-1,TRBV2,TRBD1,TGTGCCAGCAGCGGACAGGGGAGGACTGAAGCTTTCTTT,CASSGQGRTEAFF
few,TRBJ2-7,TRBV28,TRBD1,TGTGCCAGCAGTCTTGCCGGGACAGGGTTGGAGCAGTACTTC,CASSLAGTGLEQYF
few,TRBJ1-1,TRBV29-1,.,TGCAGCGTTGGTGGGGGGGGGCTGAACACTGAAGCTTTCTTT,CSVGGGGLNTEAFF
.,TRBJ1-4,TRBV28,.,TGTGCCAGCAGTTTGGCGGAGGAGGGGGGGCGGGGTGAAAAACTGTTTTTT,CASSLAEEGGRGEKLFF
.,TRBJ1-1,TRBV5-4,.,TGTGCCAGCAGCTTGGGCAGGGACACTGAAGCTTTCTTT,CASSLGRDTEAFF
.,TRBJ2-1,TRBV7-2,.,TGTGCCAGCAGCTTACTAGGGGTAGGCTACAATGAGCAGTTCTTC,CASSLLGVGYNEQFF
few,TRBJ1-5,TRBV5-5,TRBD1,TGTGCCAGCAGCCGCGAACAGGGGCACAATCAGCCCCAGCATTTT,CASSREQGHNQPQHF
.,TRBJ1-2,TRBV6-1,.,TGTGCCAGCAGTGATGGGGCAGTATACTATGGCTACACCTTC,CASSDGAVYYGYTF
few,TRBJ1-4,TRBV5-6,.,TGTGCCAGCAGCCGCCGGGGAAATAATGAAAAACTGTTTTTT,CASSRRGNNEKLFF
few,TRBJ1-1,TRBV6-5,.,TGTGCCAGCAGTTACAAGGTAGGAGAGACTGAAGCTTTCTTT,CASSYKVGETEAFF
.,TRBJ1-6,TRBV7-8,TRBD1,TGTGCCAGCAGCACGGACAGGGATTCACCCCTCCACTTT,CASSTDRDSPLHF
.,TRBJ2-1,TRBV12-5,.,TGTGCTAGTGGTTCGCCTAGCGATGAGCAGTTCTTC,CASGSPSDEQFF
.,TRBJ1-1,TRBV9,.,TGTGCCAGCAGCCCGCAGACTGAAGCTTTCTTT,CASSPQTEAFF
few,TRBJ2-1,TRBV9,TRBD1,TGTGCCAGCAGCGTAACACCGGGACAGAGCAATGAGCAGTTCTTC,CASSVTPGQSNEQFF
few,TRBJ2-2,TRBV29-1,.,TGCAGCGTTCACAGGGCGAACACCGGGGAGCTGTTTTTT,CSVHRANTGELFF
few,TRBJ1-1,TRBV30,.,TGTGCCTGGAGTTCACAGGTACGGACTGAAGCTTTCTTT,CAWSSQVRTEAFF
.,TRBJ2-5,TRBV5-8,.,TGTGCCAGCAGCTTGTGGGCAGGGCGGACACAAGAGAACCAGTACTTC,CASSLWAGRTQENQYF
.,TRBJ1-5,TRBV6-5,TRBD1,TGTGCCAGCAGCAGACAGGGGCGCAATCAGCCCCAGCATTTT,CASSRQGRNQPQHF
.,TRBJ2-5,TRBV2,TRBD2,TGTGCCAGCAGTCTGGGACTAGCGGGGGGGATAGGGCAAGAGACCCAGTACTTC,CASSLGLAGGIGQETQYF
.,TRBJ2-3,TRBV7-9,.,TGTGCCAGCAGCTTAGCCGTCACAGATACGCAGTATTTT,CASSLAVTDTQYF
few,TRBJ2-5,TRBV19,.,TGTGCCAGTAGTATCGGGGGAGCCCTGGAGACCCAGTACTTC,CASSIGGALETQYF
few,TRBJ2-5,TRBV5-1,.,TGCGCCAGCAGCTTGGGATTGCGGGGACAAGAGACCCAGTACTTC,CASSLGLRGQETQYF
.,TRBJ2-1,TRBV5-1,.,TGCGCCAGCAGCTTTGACGGGGAGAATGAGCAGTTCTTC,CASSFDGENEQFF
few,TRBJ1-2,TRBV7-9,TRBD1,TGTGCCAGCAGCTTAGGGCAGGGGGGTTATGGCTACACCTTC,CASSLGQGGYGYTF
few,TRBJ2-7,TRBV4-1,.,TGCGCCAGCAGCCAAGCCCAGACCCAGGGGAGCTCCTACGAGCAGTACTTC,CASSQAQTQGSSYEQYF
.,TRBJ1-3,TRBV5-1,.,TGCGCCAGCAGCTTGAGGTCGGACACCGAATACTCTGGAAACACCATATATTTT,CASSLRSDTEYSGNTIYF
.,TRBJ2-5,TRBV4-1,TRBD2,TGCGCCAGCAGCCCGGGACTAGAGGAGACCCAGTACTTC,CASSPGLEETQYF
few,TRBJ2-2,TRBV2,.,TGTGCCAGCAATTTTCGCGGGGGCCTTAACACCGGGGAGCTGTTTTTT,CASNFRGGLNTGELFF
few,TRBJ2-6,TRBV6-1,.,TGTGCCAGCACCGGTAATGGGGCCAACGTCCTGACTTTC,CASTGNGANVLTF